This is a list of T cell receptor beta chains from one sample in a study of T cell responses to AZD1222 COVID-19 vaccine. Libraries were prepared by immunoSEQ multiplex PCR; TCRdb keeps only in-frame clonotypes and omits some of them. The table shows 150,000 to 180,000 clones, with over 70% occurring only once. The sequences come from peripheral blood, collected 28 days after the second AZD1222 dose. All receptors derive from an adult who received the AZD1222 COVID-19 vaccine. Both conserved end residues are part of each CDR3. The order of the fields is J gene, D gene, V gene, clone size, CDR3 protein, CDR3 DNA. D genes are given only for firm matches. Only some rows state a clone size, as once, few, many or a class for expanded clones.

>TRBJ1-6|TRBD1|TRBV6-6|NA
CASSQRQGGSPLHF
TGTGCCAGCAGCCAGCGACAGGGCGGTTCACCCCTCCACTTT
>TRBJ2-7|TRBD2|TRBV11-3|NA
CASSEGAGVEQYF
TGTGCCAGCAGCGAAGGAGCGGGAGTCGAGCAGTACTTC
>TRBJ2-1|TRBD2|TRBV19|NA
CASSIDAGGPYNEQFF
TGTGCCAGTAGTATTGATGCGGGAGGCCCCTACAATGAGCAGTTCTTC
>TRBJ2-1|TRBD2|TRBV7-6|NA
CASSLAALRLAGHEQFF
TGTGCCAGCAGCTTAGCCGCCCTGAGGCTAGCGGGTCATGAGCAGTTCTTC
>TRBJ1-6|NA|TRBV5-5|NA
CASSLDSSSNSPLHF
TGTGCCAGCAGCTTGGACAGCTCGTCTAATTCACCCCTCCACTTT
>TRBJ2-7|NA|TRBV11-3|NA
CASSPGGRRDYEQYF
TGTGCCAGCAGCCCGGGGGGCAGACGGGACTACGAGCAGTACTTC
>TRBJ1-1|NA|TRBV7-9|NA
CASSSVRTEAFF
TGTGCCAGCAGCTCCGTTCGGACTGAAGCTTTCTTT
>TRBJ1-2|NA|TRBV28|NA
CASSGGLSYGYTF
TGTGCCAGCAGCGGAGGTCTAAGCTATGGCTACACCTTC
>TRBJ2-2|NA|TRBV5-6|NA
CASSLINQELFF
TGTGCTAGCAGCTTGATTAATCAGGAGCTGTTTTTT
>TRBJ2-7|TRBD1|TRBV18|NA
CASSPPAQGAREQYF
TGTGCCAGCTCACCACCGGCTCAGGGGGCGCGGGAGCAGTACTTC
>TRBJ2-6|TRBD1|TRBV19|NA
CASSIDLGQGVRAGANVLTF
TGTGCCAGTAGTATAGATCTGGGACAGGGGGTAAGAGCTGGGGCCAACGTCCTGACTTTC
>TRBJ1-6|NA|TRBV10-3|NA
CAISETTSTYNSPLHF
TGTGCCATCAGTGAGACTACAAGTACTTATAATTCACCCCTCCACTTT
>TRBJ1-1|NA|TRBV6-2/TRBV6-3|NA
CASRPYMNTEAFF
TGTGCCAGCAGGCCTTATATGAACACTGAAGCTTTCTTT
>TRBJ1-6|NA|TRBV14|NA
CASSLTFSYNSPLHF
TGTGCCAGCAGCCTGACTTTCTCCTATAATTCACCCCTCCACTTT
>TRBJ1-1|TRBD1|TRBV11-3|NA
CASSLDGQGTEAFF
TGTGCCAGCAGCTTAGATGGACAGGGGACTGAAGCTTTCTTT
>TRBJ2-2|NA|TRBV5-1|NA
CASKKGGPNTGELFF
TGCGCCAGCAAAAAGGGGGGTCCCAACACCGGGGAGCTGTTTTTT
>TRBJ2-2|NA|TRBV6-5|few
CASRSPKGAGELFF
TGTGCCAGCAGGTCACCAAAGGGTGCCGGGGAGCTGTTTTTT
>TRBJ2-4|TRBD2|TRBV7-3|NA
CASSLAGDKNIQYF
TGTGCCAGCAGCTTAGCGGGAGACAAAAACATTCAGTACTTC
>TRBJ1-2|NA|TRBV5-1|NA
CASSFQGPTLYNYGYTF
TGCGCCAGCAGCTTCCAAGGACCGACACTTTATAACTATGGCTACACCTTC
>TRBJ1-5|NA|TRBV6-4|NA
CARPWDRDWQPQHF
TGTGCCAGGCCATGGGACCGAGATTGGCAGCCCCAGCATTTT